These 6 T cell receptor beta chains share one sample of origin, sequenced in a study of cytomegalovirus exposure and HLA in healthy donors. Some clones are missing from TCRdb's copy, which holds only in-frame ones; the method was immunoSEQ multiplex PCR. The sample lists more than 75,000 clones, roughly 93% seen once, with 0.67% in the top ten. Sample: PBMCs. The receptor source for this set is a man aged 18-30 years in good health and CMV-seronegative.

V gene TRBV7-8 combines with J gene TRBJ1-2, with D maybe TRBD1 (5 bases). Per the germline V gene, CDR1 is SGHVS and CDR2 is FQNEAQ. The CDR3 has 14 residues. Trimming left V 1 base short and J 6 bases short, with 12 bases between. CDR3 nucleotide sequence: TGTGCCAGCAGCTTAGTAGGCGGCAGGGATGGCTACACCTTC. Its translation is CASSLVGGRDGYTF.

The rearrangement uses TRBV19 and TRBJ1-2, with TRBD1 identical over 9 bases. The CDR3 has 14 amino acids. Trimming took 4 bases from V and 5 from J; bases not matched to a gene: 5. Germline V gene data show CDR1 as LNHDA and CDR2 as SQIVND (reference sequence). The CDR3 region has the DNA TGTGCCAGTAGTACCGGGACAGGGCGATATGGCTACACCTTC. This gives the protein CASSTGTGRYGYTF. Looking up the rest from reference TRBV19 and TRBJ1-2 gives the full variable domain: DGGITQSPKYLFRKEGQNVTLSCEQNLNHDAMYWYRQDPGQGLRLIYYSQIVNDFQKGDIAEGYSVSREKKESFPLTVTSAQKNPTAFYLCASSTGTGRYGYTFGSGTRLTVV.

This sequence joins TRBV14 and TRBJ1-4, with 10 bases identical to TRBD1. CDR3 length: 16 amino acids. After removal of 3 bases from V and 3 bases from J, the junction contained 4 bases not matched to a gene. From germline, CDR1 is SGHDN and CDR2 FVKESK. CDR3 DNA sequence: TGTGCCAGCAGCCAGGGGACAGGGGCGCCTAATGAAAAACTGTTTTTT. Translating it yields CASSQGTGAPNEKLFF.

This chain uses TRBV19 with TRBJ2-7; the match to TRBD2 covers 7 bases. This CDR3 is 14 amino acids long. Germline trimming cut 6 bases from V and 2 bases from J; bases unmatched to any gene: 7. CDR1 is LNHDA and CDR2 is SQIVND in the germline V gene (reference sequence). The CDR3 here is CASREAGDAYEQYF. CDR3 DNA sequence: TGTGCCAGTAGAGAGGCGGGGGACGCCTACGAGCAGTACTTC.

The chain uses TRBV5-1 and TRBJ2-7; D might be TRBD1 (6 bases). Germline V gene sequence: CDR1 SGHRS, CDR2 YFSETQ. This CDR3 comprises 13 residues. Trimming took 6 bases from V and 7 from J, leaving 17 bases between them. CDR3 amino acids: CASTEGPQGEQYF. The DNA for the CDR3 is TGCGCCAGCACTGAGGGGCCACAGGGAGAGCAGTACTTC.

V is TRBV27 and J is TRBJ2-7, with no clear D. The germline V gene has CDR1 MNHEY and CDR2 SMNVEV (reference sequence). CDR3 size: 11 residues. V was shortened by 2 bases and J by 5 bases, with 4 bases between the two germline ends. CDR3 sequence (DNA): TGTGCCAGCAGTTTAGGCCACGAGCAGTACTTC. It codes for CASSLGHEQYF.